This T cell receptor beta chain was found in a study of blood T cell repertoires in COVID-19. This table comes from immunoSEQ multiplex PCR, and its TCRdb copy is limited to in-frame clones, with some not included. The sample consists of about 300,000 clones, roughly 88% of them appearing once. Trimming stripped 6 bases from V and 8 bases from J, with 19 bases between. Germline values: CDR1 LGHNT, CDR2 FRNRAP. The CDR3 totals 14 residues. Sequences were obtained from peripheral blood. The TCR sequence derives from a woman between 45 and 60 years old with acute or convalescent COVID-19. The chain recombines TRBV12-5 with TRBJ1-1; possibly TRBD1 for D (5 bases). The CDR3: CASGPCTPRVEAFF. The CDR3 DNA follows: TGTGCTAGTGGCCCCTGCACGCCCAGGGTGGAAGCTTTCTTT.